These T cell receptor beta chains were read from a single sample in a study of cytomegalovirus exposure and HLA in healthy donors. Assay used: immunoSEQ multiplex PCR; TCRdb lists only in-frame clones, some missing. The table includes tens of thousands of clones, roughly a tenth detected once. Sequenced sample: PBMCs. The receptors shown here come from a man aged 55 to 69 in good health and CMV-seropositive. CDR3s include the opening cysteine and the closing phenylalanine or tryptophan. Fields, in order: J gene, V gene, CDR3 protein.

J gene: TRBJ2-1
V gene: TRBV25-1
CDR3 protein: CASSDRVAQFF

J gene: TRBJ2-1
V gene: TRBV15
CDR3 protein: CATSRLAENNEQFF

J gene: TRBJ1-2
V gene: TRBV5-1
CDR3 protein: CASSLGGADYGYTF

J gene: TRBJ1-6
V gene: TRBV7-9
CDR3 protein: CASRTGVTYNSPLHF

J gene: TRBJ2-7
V gene: TRBV5-1
CDR3 protein: CASSTTGGAYEQYF

J gene: TRBJ2-7
V gene: TRBV4-2
CDR3 protein: CASSQGLADSYEQYF

J gene: TRBJ1-6
V gene: TRBV4-1
CDR3 protein: CASSQDRGDRGSSPLHF

J gene: TRBJ2-2
V gene: TRBV30
CDR3 protein: CAWSLGYGTGELFF

J gene: TRBJ1-2
V gene: TRBV5-4
CDR3 protein: CASSLDTGTNYGYTF

J gene: TRBJ1-1
V gene: TRBV2
CDR3 protein: CASRREYEAFF

J gene: TRBJ2-5
V gene: TRBV7-2
CDR3 protein: CASSRDRGPETQYF

J gene: TRBJ2-1
V gene: TRBV4-2
CDR3 protein: CASSQVLTSYTYNEQFF

J gene: TRBJ1-1
V gene: TRBV6-1
CDR3 protein: CASSHSRRRRSAFF

J gene: TRBJ2-1
V gene: TRBV5-1
CDR3 protein: CASGAGGSYNEQFF

J gene: TRBJ1-1
V gene: TRBV6-6
CDR3 protein: CASAGGGKNTEAFF

J gene: TRBJ2-7
V gene: TRBV7-9
CDR3 protein: CASSLESGVSDEQYF